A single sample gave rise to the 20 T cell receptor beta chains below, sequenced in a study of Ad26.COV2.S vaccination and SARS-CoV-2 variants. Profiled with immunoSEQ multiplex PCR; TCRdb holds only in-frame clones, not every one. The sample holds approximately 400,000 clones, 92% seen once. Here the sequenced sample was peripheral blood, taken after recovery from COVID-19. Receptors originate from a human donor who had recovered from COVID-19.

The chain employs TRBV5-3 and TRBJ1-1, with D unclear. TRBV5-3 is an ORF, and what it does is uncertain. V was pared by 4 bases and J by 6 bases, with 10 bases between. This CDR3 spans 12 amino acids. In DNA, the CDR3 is TGTGCCAGAAGCGAAAGGGATCCTGAAGCTTTCTTT. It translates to CARSERDPEAFF.

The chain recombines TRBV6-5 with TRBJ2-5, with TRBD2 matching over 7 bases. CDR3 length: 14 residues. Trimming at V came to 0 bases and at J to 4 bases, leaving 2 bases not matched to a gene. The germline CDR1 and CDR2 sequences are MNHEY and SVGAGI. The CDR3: CASSYSTSPETQYF. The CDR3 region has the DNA TGTGCCAGCAGTTACTCGACTAGCCCAGAGACCCAGTACTTC.

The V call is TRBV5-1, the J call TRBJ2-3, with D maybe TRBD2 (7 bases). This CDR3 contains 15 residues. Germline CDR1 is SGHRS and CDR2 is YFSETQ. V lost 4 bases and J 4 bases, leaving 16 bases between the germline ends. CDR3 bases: TGCGCCAGCAGCACGGAGGGGGGGCGTTCAGATACGCAGTATTTT. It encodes CASSTEGGRSDTQYF. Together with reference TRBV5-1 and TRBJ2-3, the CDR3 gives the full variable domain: KAGVTQTPRYLIKTRGQQVTLSCSPISGHRSVSWYQQTPGQGLQFLFEYFSETQRNKGNFPGRFSGRQFSNSRSEMNVSTLELGDSALYLCASSTEGGRSDTQYFGPGTRLTVL.

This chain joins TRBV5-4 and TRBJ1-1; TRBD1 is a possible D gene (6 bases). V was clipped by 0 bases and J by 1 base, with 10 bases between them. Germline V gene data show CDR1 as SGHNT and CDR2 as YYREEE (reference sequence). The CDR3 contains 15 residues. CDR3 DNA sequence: TGTGCCAGCAGCTTGGTGGGGGGCCCGAACACTGAAGCTTTCTTT. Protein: CASSLVGGPNTEAFF.

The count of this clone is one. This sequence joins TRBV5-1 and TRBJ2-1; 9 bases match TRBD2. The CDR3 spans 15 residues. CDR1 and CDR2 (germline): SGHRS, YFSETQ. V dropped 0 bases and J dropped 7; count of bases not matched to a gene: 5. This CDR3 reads CASSLGAGGRNEQFF. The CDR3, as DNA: TGCGCCAGCAGCTTGGGAGCGGGGGGACGAAATGAGCAGTTCTTC.

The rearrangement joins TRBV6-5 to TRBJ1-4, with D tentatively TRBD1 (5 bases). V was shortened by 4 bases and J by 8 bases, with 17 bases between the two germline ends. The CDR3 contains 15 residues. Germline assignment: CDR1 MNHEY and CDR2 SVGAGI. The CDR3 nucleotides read TGTGCCAGCAGTTCGAGGGGTGGGAGGGGCGAAAAACTGTTTTTT. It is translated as CASSSRGGRGEKLFF.

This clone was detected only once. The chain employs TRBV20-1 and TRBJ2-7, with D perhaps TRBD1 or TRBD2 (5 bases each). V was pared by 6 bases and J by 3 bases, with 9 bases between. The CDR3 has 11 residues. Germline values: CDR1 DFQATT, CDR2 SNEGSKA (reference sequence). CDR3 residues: CSATDYYEQYF. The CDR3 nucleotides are TGCAGTGCGACAGACTACTACGAGCAGTACTTC.

The CDR3: CASSQEVGGVAYEQYF. The CDR3, as DNA: TGCGCCAGCAGCCAAGAGGTAGGGGGGGTGGCCTACGAGCAGTACTTC. The gene calls are TRBV4-1 and TRBJ2-7; possible D gene TRBD2, 7 bases. Trimming stripped 0 bases from V and 2 bases from J, with 14 bases between. The V gene's germline CDR1 is MGHRA and CDR2 YSYEKL. The CDR3 length is 16 residues.

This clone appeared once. The CDR3 sequence: CASSSDGRRPFF. The CDR3 DNA sequence: TGTGCCAGCAGCTCAGACGGTCGGCGGCCTTTCTTT. This rearrangement joins TRBV5-4 to TRBJ1-1, with unresolved D. Per the germline V gene, CDR1 is SGHNT and CDR2 is YYREEE (reference sequence). The CDR3 is 12 amino acids. Trimming took 3 bases from V and 12 from J, leaving 15 bases between them.

The CDR3 protein is CASSLPGRTEGYTF. The CDR3 bases are TGCGCCAGCAGCTTACCGGGGCGTACGGAAGGCTACACCTTC. The J gene is TRBJ1-2, the V gene TRBV5-1, with D possibly being TRBD1 (5 bases). Trimming shortened V by 2 bases and J by 8 bases, and 16 bases separated the two germline ends. The CDR3 totals 14 residues. Germline loops: CDR1 SGHRS, CDR2 YFSETQ.

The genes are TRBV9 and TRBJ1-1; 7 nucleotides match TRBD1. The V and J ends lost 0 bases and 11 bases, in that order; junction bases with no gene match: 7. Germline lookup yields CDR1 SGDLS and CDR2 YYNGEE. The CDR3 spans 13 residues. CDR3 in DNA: TGTGCCAGCAGCGTAGGTAAGGGGGCGGACGCTTTCTTT. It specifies CASSVGKGADAFF.

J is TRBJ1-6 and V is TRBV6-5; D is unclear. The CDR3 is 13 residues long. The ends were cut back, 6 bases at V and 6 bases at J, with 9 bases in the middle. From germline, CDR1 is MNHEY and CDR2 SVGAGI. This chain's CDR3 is CASRKKVNSPLHF. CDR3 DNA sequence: TGTGCCAGCAGGAAAAAAGTTAATTCACCCCTCCACTTT.

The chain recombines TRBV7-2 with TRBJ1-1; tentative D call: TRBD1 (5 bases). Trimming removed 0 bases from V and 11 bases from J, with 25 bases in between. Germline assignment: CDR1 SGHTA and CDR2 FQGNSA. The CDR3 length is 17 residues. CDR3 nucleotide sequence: TGTGCCAGCAGCTTAGCCCCGGGCCGCCCCCCGCCCCGGGGGGCTTTCTTT. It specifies CASSLAPGRPPPRGAFF.

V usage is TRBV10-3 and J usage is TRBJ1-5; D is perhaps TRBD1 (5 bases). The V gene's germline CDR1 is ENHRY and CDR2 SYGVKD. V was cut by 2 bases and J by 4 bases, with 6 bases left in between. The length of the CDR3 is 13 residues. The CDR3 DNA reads TGTGCCATCAGTGAGGACAGTAATCAGCCCCAGCATTTT. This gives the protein CAISEDSNQPQHF.

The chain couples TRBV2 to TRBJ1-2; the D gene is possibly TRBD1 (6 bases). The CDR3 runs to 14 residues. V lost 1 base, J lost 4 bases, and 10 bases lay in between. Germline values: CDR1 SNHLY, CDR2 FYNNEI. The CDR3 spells CASSEGTVSYGYTF. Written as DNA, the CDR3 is TGTGCCAGCAGTGAAGGGACAGTCTCCTATGGCTACACCTTC.

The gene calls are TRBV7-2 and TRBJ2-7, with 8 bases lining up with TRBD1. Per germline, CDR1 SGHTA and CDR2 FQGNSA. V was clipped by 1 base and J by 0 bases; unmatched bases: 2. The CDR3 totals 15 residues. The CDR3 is CASSLVTGGSYEQYF. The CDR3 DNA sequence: TGTGCCAGCAGCTTAGTAACAGGGGGCTCCTACGAGCAGTACTTC.

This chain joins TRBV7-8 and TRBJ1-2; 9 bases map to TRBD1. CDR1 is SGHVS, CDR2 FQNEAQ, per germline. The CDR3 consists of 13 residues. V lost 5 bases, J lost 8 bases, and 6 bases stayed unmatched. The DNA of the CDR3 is TGTGCCAGCAGCCCGGACAGGGGACGCGGCTACACCTTC. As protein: CASSPDRGRGYTF.

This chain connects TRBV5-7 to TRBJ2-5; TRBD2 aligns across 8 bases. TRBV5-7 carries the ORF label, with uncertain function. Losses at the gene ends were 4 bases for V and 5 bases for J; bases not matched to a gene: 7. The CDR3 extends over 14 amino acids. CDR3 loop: CASSGGGPRETQYF. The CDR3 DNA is TGTGCCAGCAGCGGCGGGGGGCCACGGGAGACCCAGTACTTC.

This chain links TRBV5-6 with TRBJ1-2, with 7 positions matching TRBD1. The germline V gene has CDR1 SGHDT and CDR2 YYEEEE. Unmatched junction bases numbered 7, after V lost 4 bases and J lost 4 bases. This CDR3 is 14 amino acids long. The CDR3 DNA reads TGTGCCAGCAGCCAAGCAGGGACAGCCTATGGCTACACCTTC. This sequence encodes CASSQAGTAYGYTF.

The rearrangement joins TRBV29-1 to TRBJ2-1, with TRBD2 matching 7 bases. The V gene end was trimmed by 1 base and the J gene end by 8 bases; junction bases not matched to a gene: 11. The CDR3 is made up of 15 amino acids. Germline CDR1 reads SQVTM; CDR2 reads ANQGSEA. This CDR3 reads CSVEALTSWGDEQFF. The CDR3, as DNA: TGCAGCGTTGAAGCTCTGACTAGCTGGGGCGATGAGCAGTTCTTC.